The next 19 T cell receptor beta chains were all read from a single sample in a study of neoadjuvant anti-PD-1 for oral cavity cancer. Clones were sequenced by immunoSEQ multiplex PCR, and TCRdb holds only the in-frame ones, with some missing. In the table there are over 10,000 clones, about three fifths of which are singletons. The source material was PBMCs, sampled before nivolumab (anti-PD-1) treatment. Source of these receptors: a person aged 40-85 years with oral cavity squamous cell carcinoma.

By frequency in the sample, this clone is medium-sized (0.01 to 0.1%). This chain joins TRBV5-8 and TRBJ1-3; the D is unclear. Germline V gene sequence: CDR1 SGHTS, CDR2 YDEGEE. This CDR3 comprises 15 residues. V was cut by 0 bases and J by 4 bases, with 11 bases left in between. CDR3 amino acids: CASSLERDVGNTIYF. The CDR3 nucleotides are TGTGCCAGCAGCTTGGAACGTGACGTCGGAAACACCATATATTTT.

This clone was seen just once. The J gene is TRBJ1-6, the V gene TRBV25-1; D may be TRBD1 (5 bases). V dropped 4 bases and J dropped 7 bases, with 14 bases sitting between them. CDR3 size: 15 residues. The germline V gene encodes CDR1 MGHDK and CDR2 SYGVNS. For the CDR3, the DNA is TGTGCCAGCAGTGTTCAGGGTATCTACAATTCACCCCTCCACTTT. Amino acids: CASSVQGIYNSPLHF.

This clone was seen just once. The chain couples TRBV11-1 to TRBJ2-1, with D perhaps matching TRBD1 or TRBD2 (5 bases each). The V end lost 1 base, the J end lost 8 bases, and 15 bases lay between the germline ends. CDR1 and CDR2 from the germline V gene are SGHAT and FQDESV (reference sequence). The CDR3 totals 15 residues. CDR3 bases: TGTGCCAGCAGCTTAGGTCCGGGACGCCCCCATGAGCAGTTCTTC. Encoded protein: CASSLGPGRPHEQFF.

V gene TRBV11-2 combines with J gene TRBJ2-1; 15 positions match TRBD2. From germline, CDR1 is SGHAT and CDR2 FQNNGV. This CDR3 comprises 15 residues. With 8 bases clipped from V and 8 bases from J, the junction kept 7 bases outside the gene matches. CDR3 nucleotides: TGTGCCAGCTCGAGGCGGACTAGCGGGAGGGATGAGCAGTTCTTC. It specifies CASSRRTSGRDEQFF.

The genes are TRBV15 and TRBJ2-7; 8 bases fit TRBD2. This CDR3 region has 15 residues. Germline CDR1 and CDR2: LNHNV and YYDKDF (reference sequence). Trimming at V came to 5 bases and at J to 5 bases, leaving 11 bases not matched to a gene. CDR3 sequence: CATSGRGAPRNEQYF. CDR3 nucleotides: TGTGCCACCAGCGGGCGGGGGGCCCCTAGGAACGAGCAGTACTTC.

CDR3 in amino acids: CASSSRTRNTEAFF. The CDR3 region has the DNA TGTGCCAGCAGCTCCCGGACCCGGAACACTGAAGCTTTCTTT. V usage is TRBV7-9 and J usage is TRBJ1-1; D is ambiguous. Trimming removed 4 bases from V and 1 base from J, with 10 bases in between. CDR3 length: 14 residues. Looked up from germline, CDR1 is SEHNR and CDR2 is FQNEAQ (reference sequence).

This rearrangement joins TRBV27 to TRBJ1-5; D might be TRBD1 (5 bases). Germline CDR1 is MNHEY and CDR2 is SMNVEV (reference sequence). Between the trimmed V and J ends, which lost 3 bases and 3 bases, there was a span of 9 bases. This CDR3 comprises 14 residues. CDR3 sequence (DNA): TGTGCCAGCAGTTTTCGGGACGCCAATCAGCCCCAGCATTTT. This sequence encodes CASSFRDANQPQHF.

The rearrangement uses TRBV28 and TRBJ2-7; D may be TRBD2 (5 bases). V dropped 2 bases and J dropped 4 bases, with 18 bases sitting between them. CDR1 MDHEN and CDR2 SYDVKM come from the germline V gene. This CDR3 region has 16 residues. CDR3 region: CASSLAISQTSYEQYF. In nucleotides, the CDR3 is TGTGCCAGCAGTTTAGCGATTAGCCAAACTAGTTACGAGCAGTACTTC.

Concerning this clone itself: One junction end does not reproduce the germline sequence, and a read error may be involved. The genes are TRBV20-1 and TRBJ1-2; D perhaps matches TRBD1 (6 bases). CDR1 DFQATT and CDR2 SNEGSKA come from the germline V gene (reference sequence). The CDR3 runs to 11 residues. This CDR3 is CSASNLQGTSF. CDR3 in DNA: TGCAGTGCTAGTAACTTGCAGGGGACTTCTTTC.

This chain joins TRBV2 and TRBJ1-4; D ambiguous. Germline V gene data show CDR1 as SNHLY and CDR2 as FYNNEI. Trimming removed 0 bases from V and 9 bases from J, with 11 bases in between. This CDR3 has 14 residues. Here the CDR3 reads CASSEALQRKKLFF. The CDR3 region has the DNA TGTGCCAGCAGTGAAGCGCTTCAACGAAAAAAACTGTTTTTT.

V is TRBV7-6 and J is TRBJ2-5; D is perhaps TRBD1 or TRBD2 (5 bases each). Germline V gives CDR1 SGHVS, CDR2 FNYEAQ. The CDR3 runs to 15 residues. V was shortened by 4 bases and J by 9 bases, with 21 bases between the two germline ends. The CDR3 coding sequence is TGTGCCAGCAGCTCCCTGGACGGGGCTGGGAGTGCCCAGTACTTC. Translating it yields CASSSLDGAGSAQYF.

The chain is built from TRBV12-5 and TRBJ1-5, with D maybe TRBD1 (5 bases). Per germline, CDR1 LGHNT and CDR2 FRNRAP. CDR3 length equals 15 residues. Trimming stripped 1 base from V and 1 base from J, with 8 bases between. The CDR3 coding sequence is TGTGCTAGTGGTTTGGGGACACGGAGCAATCAGCCCCAGCATTTT. Encoded protein: CASGLGTRSNQPQHF.

The CDR3 DNA reads as TGTGCCAGCAAGGGACTAGCGGGACAAGAGACCCAGTACTTC. Its protein product is CASKGLAGQETQYF. V gene TRBV14 combines with J gene TRBJ2-5, with 13 bases aligning to TRBD2. Looked up from germline, CDR1 is SGHDN and CDR2 is FVKESK. The junction had 1 base not matched to a gene; V was cut back by 7 bases and J by 2 bases. The CDR3 length is 14 residues.

This clone has only a few counts. In nucleotides, the CDR3 is TGTGCCAGCAGTTTATTGGAGGGAGGGTTGAACTATGGCTACACCTTC. Encoded protein: CASSLLEGGLNYGYTF. The chain employs TRBV27 and TRBJ1-2; D is uncertain. V lost 1 base, J lost 2 bases, and 14 bases lay in between. Germline CDR1 is MNHEY and CDR2 is SMNVEV (reference sequence). The CDR3 has 16 residues.

The chain links TRBV5-6 to TRBJ1-6; D ambiguous. The V and J ends lost 1 base and 6 bases respectively, with 11 bases between them. The CDR3 extends over 15 amino acids. Per germline, CDR1 SGHDT and CDR2 YYEEEE. The CDR3: CASSLSAGLNSPLHF. The CDR3 DNA reads as TGTGCCAGCAGCTTGTCTGCGGGCCTTAATTCACCCCTCCACTTT.

This rearrangement joins TRBV29-1 to TRBJ2-1; 8 bases map to TRBD2. This CDR3 spans 15 amino acids. V shed 0 bases and J 5 bases; nucleotides not matched to a gene: 6. Germline values: CDR1 SQVTM, CDR2 ANQGSEA. The CDR3 protein is CSVEDPAGADNEQFF. The CDR3 DNA is TGCAGCGTTGAAGATCCAGCGGGGGCCGACAATGAGCAGTTCTTC.

The chain has TRBV19 and TRBJ2-7; 9 bases are a match to TRBD2. Trimming cost V 3 bases and J 4 bases; bases outside gene matches: 4. The length of the CDR3 is 14 residues. Germline V gene lookup returns CDR1 LNHDA and CDR2 SQIVND (reference sequence). The CDR3 here is CASSMVSGSYEQYF. The CDR3 DNA reads TGTGCCAGTAGTATGGTTAGCGGGAGTTACGAGCAGTACTTC.

The V call is TRBV5-6, the J call TRBJ2-7; TRBD1 aligns across 7 bases. The CDR3 consists of 13 residues. Per germline, CDR1 SGHDT and CDR2 YYEEEE. The V and J ends lost 4 bases and 1 base, in that order; junction bases with no gene match: 2. The CDR3 DNA reads as TGTGCCAGCAGCCTCAGGGGGTCCTACGAGCAGTACTTC. As protein: CASSLRGSYEQYF.

The chain couples TRBV5-6 to TRBJ2-1, with D maybe TRBD2 (6 bases). The V and J ends lost 4 bases and 12 bases respectively, with 17 bases between them. Germline V lookup: CDR1 SGHDT, CDR2 YYEEEE. The CDR3 covers 13 residues. The DNA of the CDR3 is TGTGCCAGCAGCATGCGGGACCACCCGGGGCAGTTCTTC. Protein: CASSMRDHPGQFF. Full variable domain (outside the CDR3, taken from reference TRBV5-6 and TRBJ2-1): DAGVTQSPTHLIKTRGQQVTLRCSPKSGHDTVSWYQQALGQGPQFIFQYYEEEERQRGNFPDRFSGHQFPNYSSELNVNALLLGDSALYLCASSMRDHPGQFFGPGTRLTVL.